The 20 T cell receptor beta chains listed next were all sequenced from one sample in a study of blood T cell repertoires in COVID-19. Sequencing was performed with immunoSEQ multiplex PCR; in TCRdb, only in-frame clones are kept and a portion is missing. This sample carries around 70,000 clones, 80% to 90% of them seen once, and the ten largest clones take roughly 4.8%. Material: peripheral blood. These receptors were collected from a woman of 80 years or more with active or convalescent COVID-19.

The chain uses TRBV6-1 and TRBJ1-6; TRBD1 agrees at 7 bases. V dropped 2 bases and J dropped 7; count of bases not matched to a gene: 8. Germline lookup yields CDR1 MNHNS and CDR2 SASEGT. This CDR3 region has 16 residues. This CDR3 is CASSELPGQINSPLHF. CDR3 DNA sequence: TGTGCCAGCAGTGAATTACCGGGACAGATAAATTCACCCCTCCACTTT.

The chain uses TRBV16 and TRBJ1-2, with D perhaps matching TRBD1 (6 bases). This CDR3 is built from 14 residues. V lost 5 bases, J lost 7 bases, and 17 bases lay in between. CDR1 and CDR2 (germline): KGHSY, FQNENV. The CDR3 DNA follows: TGTGCCAGCAGCTTCCTTCCCAGGGGTGCTGGCTACACCTTC. As protein: CASSFLPRGAGYTF.

The gene calls are TRBV5-1 and TRBJ2-3, with D unresolved. The CDR3 length is 16 residues. Trimming removed 4 bases from V and 3 bases from J, with 18 bases in between. Germline loops: CDR1 SGHRS, CDR2 YFSETQ. The CDR3, as DNA: TGCGCCAGCAGCACCTCCGGGTTCCCGGCAACAGATACGCAGTATTTT. Protein sequence: CASSTSGFPATDTQYF.

This chain connects TRBV5-4 to TRBJ2-1, with 7 bases identical to TRBD2. The CDR3 has 17 amino acids. The V gene's germline CDR1 is SGHNT and CDR2 YYREEE (reference sequence). V was pared by 4 bases and J by 1 base, with 11 bases of the junction left unmatched. The CDR3 loop is CASSLGLGRGSYNEQFF. CDR3 in DNA: TGTGCCAGCAGCCTGGGGCTGGGGCGGGGGTCCTACAATGAGCAGTTCTTC.

The rearrangement joins TRBV4-1 to TRBJ2-1, with D possibly matching TRBD2 (5 bases). The CDR3 loop spans 17 amino acids. CDR1 and CDR2 (germline): MGHRA, YSYEKL. V shed 2 bases and J shed 6 bases, with 20 bases lying between them. This CDR3 reads CASSQFEGAPPLNEQFF. CDR3 sequence (DNA): TGCGCCAGCAGCCAATTCGAGGGAGCGCCCCCTCTCAATGAGCAGTTCTTC.

V and J are TRBV6-5 and TRBJ2-1, with 12 bases aligning to TRBD2. Trimming cost V 5 bases and J 4 bases; bases outside gene matches: 3. The CDR3 covers 15 residues. Per the germline V gene, CDR1 is MNHEY and CDR2 is SVGAGI. In nucleotides, the CDR3 is TGTGCCAGCAGTACTACTAGCGGGGGGTACAATGAGCAGTTCTTC. This gives the protein CASSTTSGGYNEQFF.

The chain has TRBV28 and TRBJ2-7; the D gene is possibly TRBD2 (5 bases). The CDR3 length is 14 residues. V dropped 7 bases and J dropped 1 base, with 14 bases sitting between them. Germline-derived CDR1 and CDR2 are MDHEN and SYDVKM. The CDR3 DNA sequence: TGTGCCAGCAAAGGTCTGGTAGCGTCCTACGAGCAGTACTTC. Encoded protein: CASKGLVASYEQYF.

The V call is TRBV14, the J call TRBJ2-1; maybe TRBD2 (5 bases). Trimming cost V 5 bases and J 4 bases, with 15 bases left between them. CDR3 size: 15 residues. The germline gives CDR1 SGHDN, CDR2 FVKESK. The CDR3 DNA is TGTGCCAGCAGCTCCACCGGGAAAGGGTACAATGAGCAGTTCTTC. Encoded protein: CASSSTGKGYNEQFF.

The V and J genes are TRBV3-1 (or the pseudogene TRBV3-2) and TRBJ2-5; a weak D match, TRBD2 (5 bases). The CDR3 extends over 14 amino acids. The germline V gene encodes CDR1 LGHDT and CDR2 YNNKEL (reference sequence). With 0 bases removed from V and 5 bases from J, the gap between germline ends came to 10 bases. CDR3 residues: CASSQDVGVETQYF. The CDR3 coding sequence is TGTGCCAGCAGCCAAGATGTGGGAGTCGAGACCCAGTACTTC.

V is TRBV27 and J is TRBJ2-1; D is perhaps TRBD2 (5 bases). Germline values: CDR1 MNHEY, CDR2 SMNVEV (reference sequence). V dropped 6 bases and J dropped 8 bases, with 20 bases sitting between them. The CDR3 has 15 amino acids. CDR3 sequence (DNA): TGTGCCAGCAGCCCGAGGAGGAGCTCGTTGCATGAGCAGTTCTTC. It codes for CASSPRRSSLHEQFF.

The rearrangement links TRBV7-2 to TRBJ1-5; 8 bases are a match to TRBD1. J was trimmed by 0 bases and V by 2 bases; bases with no gene match: 9. The CDR3 runs 18 residues. Germline-derived CDR1 and CDR2 are SGHTA and FQGNSA. CDR3 bases: TGTGCCAGCAGCTTACTCGGACAGGGCCTTTATAGCAATCAGCCCCAGCATTTT. Protein product: CASSLLGQGLYSNQPQHF.

V and J are TRBV6-5 and TRBJ1-3; TRBD1 agrees at 8 bases. Germline trimming cut 0 bases from V and 2 bases from J; bases unmatched to any gene: 0. This CDR3 has 15 amino acids. Looked up from germline, CDR1 is MNHEY and CDR2 is SVGAGI. The CDR3 DNA follows: TGTGCCAGCAGTTACTCGACAGGGGCTGGAAACACCATATATTTT. Amino acid sequence: CASSYSTGAGNTIYF.

This clone was seen a single time. The chain combines TRBV4-2 with TRBJ2-7; 9 bases line up with TRBD2. The CDR3 covers 16 residues. After removal of 0 bases from V and 7 bases from J, the junction contained 10 bases not matched to a gene. Germline lookup yields CDR1 LGHNA and CDR2 YNFKEQ. DNA of the CDR3: TGTGCCAGCAGCCAAGAGGCGGGAGGGCCAGGATGGGAGCAGTACTTC. It codes for CASSQEAGGPGWEQYF.

The count of this clone is one. The CDR3 nucleotides read TGTGCCAGCAGCCCCCCTAGCGGGCGGACGCAGTATTTT. It codes for CASSPPSGRTQYF. This chain joins TRBV7-2 and TRBJ2-3, with 8 nucleotides matching TRBD2. The V gene end was trimmed by 5 bases and the J gene end by 9 bases; junction bases not matched to a gene: 7. CDR1 SGHTA and CDR2 FQGNSA come from the germline V gene. CDR3 length: 13 residues.

By share, this clone counts as medium-sized (0.01 to 0.1%). The chain employs TRBV7-9 and TRBJ2-1; 7 positions agree with TRBD2. The germline CDR1 and CDR2 sequences are SEHNR and FQNEAQ (reference sequence). With V trimmed by 5 bases and J by 5 bases, 9 bases remained unmatched. CDR3 length equals 15 residues. The CDR3 sequence is CASSDSLAENNEQFF. In nucleotides, the CDR3 is TGTGCCAGCAGCGACAGCCTAGCGGAAAACAATGAGCAGTTCTTC.

V usage is TRBV7-2 and J usage is TRBJ2-3; 9 bases line up with TRBD1. Germline assignment: CDR1 SGHTA and CDR2 FQGNSA. V shed 3 bases, J shed 2 bases, and the junction held 3 bases outside the gene matches. The CDR3 has 15 amino acids. The CDR3 reads CASSLTGGPTDTQYF. The CDR3, as DNA: TGTGCCAGCAGCTTGACAGGGGGACCCACAGATACGCAGTATTTT.

This clone was detected a few times. This chain joins TRBV9 and TRBJ1-4; TRBD1 agrees at 8 bases. Germline CDR1 is SGDLS and CDR2 is YYNGEE. With V trimmed by 0 bases and J by 0 bases, 4 bases remained unmatched. The CDR3 contains 17 residues. The CDR3 region is CASSVAPGGTTNEKLFF. CDR3 DNA: TGTGCCAGCAGCGTAGCCCCAGGGGGCACAACTAATGAAAAACTGTTTTTT.

The chain couples TRBV3-1 (or the pseudogene TRBV3-2) to TRBJ2-1; 12 bases fit TRBD2. CDR3 size: 16 residues. J gave up 6 bases and V 4 bases, and 7 bases lay outside the gene matches. Germline V gene sequence: CDR1 LGHDT, CDR2 YNNKEL (reference sequence). The CDR3 spells CASSLGLAGTFNEQFF. Written as DNA, the CDR3 is TGTGCCAGCAGCCTCGGACTAGCGGGAACTTTCAATGAGCAGTTCTTC.

The chain couples TRBV18 to TRBJ1-1; TRBD1 agrees at 8 bases. The length of the CDR3 is 14 residues. Trimming at V came to 6 bases and at J to 5 bases, leaving 8 bases not matched to a gene. Looked up from germline, CDR1 is KGHSH and CDR2 is LQKENI. In nucleotides, the CDR3 is TGTGCCAGCTCGAAGGACAGGGAGCGGACTGAAGCTTTCTTT. Protein: CASSKDRERTEAFF.

The V and J genes are TRBV5-1 and TRBJ2-7; 7 bases are shared with TRBD2. The junction had 6 bases not matched to a gene; V was cut back by 0 bases and J by 3 bases. This CDR3 spans 15 amino acids. CDR1 and CDR2 (germline): SGHRS, YFSETQ. The CDR3, as DNA: TGCGCCAGCAGCTTGGTAGGGGCGGGAGACTACGAGCAGTACTTC. It encodes CASSLVGAGDYEQYF.